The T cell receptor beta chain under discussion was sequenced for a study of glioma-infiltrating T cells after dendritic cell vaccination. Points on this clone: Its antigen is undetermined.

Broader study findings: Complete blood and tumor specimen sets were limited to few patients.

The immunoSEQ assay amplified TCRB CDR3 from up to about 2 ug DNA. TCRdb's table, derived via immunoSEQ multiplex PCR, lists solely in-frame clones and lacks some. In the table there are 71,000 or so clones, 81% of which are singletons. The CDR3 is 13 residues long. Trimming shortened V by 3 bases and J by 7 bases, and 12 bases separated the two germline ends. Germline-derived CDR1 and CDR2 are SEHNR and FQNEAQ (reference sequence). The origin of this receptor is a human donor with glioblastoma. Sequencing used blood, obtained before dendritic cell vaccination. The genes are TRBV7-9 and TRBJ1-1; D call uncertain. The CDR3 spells CASSLTSKDEAFF. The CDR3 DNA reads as TGTGCCAGCAGCTTGACAAGTAAGGATGAAGCTTTCTTT.